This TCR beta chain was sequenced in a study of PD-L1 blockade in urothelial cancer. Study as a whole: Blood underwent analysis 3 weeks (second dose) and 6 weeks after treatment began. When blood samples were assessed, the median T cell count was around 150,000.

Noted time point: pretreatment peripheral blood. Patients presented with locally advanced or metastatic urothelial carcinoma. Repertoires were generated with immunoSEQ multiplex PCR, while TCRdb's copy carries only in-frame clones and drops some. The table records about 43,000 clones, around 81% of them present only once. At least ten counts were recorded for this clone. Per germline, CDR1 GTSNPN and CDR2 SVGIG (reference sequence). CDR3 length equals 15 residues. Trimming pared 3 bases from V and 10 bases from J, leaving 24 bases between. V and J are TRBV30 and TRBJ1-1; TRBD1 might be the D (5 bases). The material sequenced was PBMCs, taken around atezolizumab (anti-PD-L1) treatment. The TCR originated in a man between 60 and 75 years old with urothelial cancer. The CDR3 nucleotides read TGTGCCTGGAGACATACGGGGGGTCGAACGGGGTCAGCTTTCTTT. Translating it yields CAWRHTGGRTGSAFF.